The clone carrying this T cell receptor beta chain was found many times. The antigen is unknown. Libraries of TCR beta came from iRepertoire HTBI primers plus Arm-PCR of CDR3 regions. TCRdb used MiXCR to reprocess the multiplex PCR reads, holding one entry per CDR3 protein. The repertoire has around 500,000 distinct CDR3 sequences, 12% of them found once; the top ten carry about 8.9%. Per the germline V gene, CDR1 is MNHEY and CDR2 is SVGEGT. The CDR3 is made up of 14 amino acids. Germline trimming cut 6 bases from V and 3 bases from J; bases unmatched to any gene: 7. The data originate from a study of regulatory T cells in long-lasting Graves disease. Study-level information: Antithyroid drugs had been given to newly diagnosed Graves' patients for under 3 months. Study results and caveats: Favored gene segments in persistent disease were TRBV28, TRBJ1-2 and TRBJ2-5.

Time point noted: newly diagnosed GD, antithyroid drugs for less than 3 months. Construction of the TCR library relied on RNA isolated from PBMCs. The same specimen was also included in a second study, on T cells in Graves' hyperthyroidism and ophthalmopathy. This second report adds: Uncontrolled infection, other autoimmune disease, pregnancy and lactation each barred patients from inclusion. Most clonotypes expanded in thyroid above 0.001 were likewise present in blood.

The sample was peripheral blood mononuclear cells (PBMCs), taken at new diagnosis, from a patient treated with antithyroid drugs. V gene TRBV6-2 or TRBV6-3 combines with J gene TRBJ1-1; 7 bases agree with TRBD1. This TCR was sampled from a woman under 40 with Graves disease. The CDR3, as DNA: TGTGCCAGCAGACAGTACAGGGGAGACACTGAAGCTTTCTTT. Protein: CASRQYRGDTEAFF.